The rows below give T cell receptor beta chains drawn from one sample of a study of OX40 agonist ivuxolimab in advanced cancers. Sequenced by immunoSEQ multiplex PCR; TCRdb stores in-frame clones only, minus some. Of fewer than 85,000 clones listed, roughly 80% were seen once; the top ten hold 0.5% to 0.65%. Here the sequenced sample was CD4+ or CD8+ T cells sorted from blood, taken in a trial of the OX40 agonist ivuxolimab. The receptor set was obtained from an adult with an advanced solid tumor such as melanoma, head and neck, liver or kidney cancer. CDR3s include the opening cysteine and the closing phenylalanine or tryptophan. D genes are given only for firm matches. A clone size is listed for some rows: how often the clone was seen (once, few, many), or a class if it is expanded.

d_gene | j_gene | abundance | v_gene | CDR3nt | CDR3aa
- | TRBJ1-6 | once | TRBV27 | TGTGCCAGCAGTTTTCGGAGTTACGGGAATTCACCCCTCCACTTT | CASSFRSYGNSPLHF
- | TRBJ2-7 | - | TRBV4-3 | TGCGCCAGCAGCCAAGATCCGGAATACGAGCAGTACTTC | CASSQDPEYEQYF
TRBD1 | TRBJ1-1 | - | TRBV28 | TGTGCCAGCAGAAACCCTCGACAGGGGTGGAACACTGAAGCTTTCTTT | CASRNPRQGWNTEAFF
TRBD1 | TRBJ2-7 | once | TRBV5-1 | TGCGCCAGCAGCTCTTCGACAGGGCCCTCCTACGAGCAGTACTTC | CASSSSTGPSYEQYF
- | TRBJ1-1 | - | TRBV7-2 | TGTGCCAGCAGGAATCAGGAAAACACTGAAGCTTTCTTT | CASRNQENTEAFF
- | TRBJ2-3 | - | TRBV6-5 | TGTGCCAGCAGCCCTAGCTCCGCTAGCACAGATACGCAGTATTTT | CASSPSSASTDTQYF
- | TRBJ2-5 | few | TRBV9 | TGTGCCAGCAGCGTGGACAGTTTGGAGACCCAGTACTTC | CASSVDSLETQYF
TRBD2 | TRBJ2-3 | few | TRBV7-2 | TGTGCCAGCAGGACTAGCAGCAACACAGATACGCAGTATTTT | CASRTSSNTDTQYF
- | TRBJ1-5 | once | TRBV7-2 | TGTGCCAGCAGCTTAAGGGGGGAACAAGGCAATCAGCCCCAGCATTTT | CASSLRGEQGNQPQHF
TRBD1 | TRBJ2-7 | - | TRBV5-6 | TGTGCCAGCAGCTCCCGGGGAATGACAGGGGGTTACTCCTACGAGCAGTACTTC | CASSSRGMTGGYSYEQYF
- | TRBJ1-6 | - | TRBV15 | TGTGCCACCAGCAGAGATCGGGGGGGGCTAAATAATTCACCCCTCCACTTT | CATSRDRGGLNNSPLHF
TRBD1 | TRBJ2-2 | few | TRBV5-1 | TGCGCCAGCAGCTTGGACGGGACAGATAACACCGGGGAGCTGTTTTTT | CASSLDGTDNTGELFF
- | TRBJ1-1 | - | TRBV9 | TGTGCCAGCAGCGTACAGGCTGGGAACACTGAAGCTTTCTTT | CASSVQAGNTEAFF
TRBD1 | TRBJ2-7 | - | TRBV18 | TGTGCCAGCTCACTTACGGACAGGGTTGGGGAGCAGTACTTC | CASSLTDRVGEQYF
- | TRBJ1-1 | few | TRBV21-1 | TGTGCCAGCAGCAAAGAGGTGAGGACAGGGACGAGGGCTTTCTTT | CASSKEVRTGTRAFF
- | TRBJ1-4 | - | TRBV6-6 | TGTGCCAGCAGGCCTATATTCTCTAATGAAAAACTGTTTTTT | CASRPIFSNEKLFF
TRBD1 | TRBJ2-5 | - | TRBV28 | TGTGCCAGCAGTCTTTCGACAGGGCCCTGGGAGACCCAGTACTTC | CASSLSTGPWETQYF
- | TRBJ1-6 | - | TRBV27 | TGTGCCAGCAGTTTAGAGGGGCCGGGGCGGACGATATCACCCCTCCACTTT | CASSLEGPGRTISPLHF
- | TRBJ2-7 | - | TRBV5-6 | TGTGCCAGCAGCCTATTCCAGGGCAGCGAGCAGTACTTC | CASSLFQGSEQYF
- | TRBJ1-2 | - | TRBV29-1 | TGCAGCGTTGAAGGACGGGGGAAGGGGGAAGCTAACTATGGCTACACCTTC | CSVEGRGKGEANYGYTF
- | TRBJ1-3 | few | TRBV4-2 | TGTGCCAGCAGCCGGGACGGGGGAAACACCATATATTTT | CASSRDGGNTIYF
- | TRBJ2-2 | few | TRBV5-5 | TGTGCCAGCAGCTTGGAGGGGAACACCGGGGAGCTGTTTTTT | CASSLEGNTGELFF
- | TRBJ1-3 | - | TRBV4-3 | TGCGCCAGCAGCCAAGTAATACAGGGAGGCCCTGGAAACACCATATATTTT | CASSQVIQGGPGNTIYF
- | TRBJ2-5 | once | TRBV7-2 | TGTGCCAGCAGCTTAGTTCTGTTCGTAGAGACCCAGTACTTC | CASSLVLFVETQYF
- | TRBJ2-5 | - | TRBV19 | TGTGCCAGTAGTATATTTGGGGTCGGGGAGACCCAGTACTTC | CASSIFGVGETQYF
TRBD2 | TRBJ2-2 | - | TRBV18 | TGTGCCAGCTCACCGGCCCTAGCGGGACCGAACACCGGGGAGCTGTTTTTT | CASSPALAGPNTGELFF
- | TRBJ2-2 | - | TRBV10-3 | TGTGCCATCAGAGGGGGTAACGCCGGGGAGCTGTTTTTT | CAIRGGNAGELFF
TRBD2 | TRBJ2-5 | - | TRBV28 | TGTGCCAGCAGTAGCCCCTTACTAGCGGAGCAAGAGACCCAGTACTTC | CASSSPLLAEQETQYF
- | TRBJ1-5 | - | TRBV28 | TGTGCCAGCAGTTTCCGGCAGGGAGGTCAGCCCCAGCATTTT | CASSFRQGGQPQHF
- | TRBJ1-5 | - | TRBV29-1 | TGCAGCGTCCGACAGGCGGGCAATCAGCCCCAGCATTTT | CSVRQAGNQPQHF
TRBD1 | TRBJ1-4 | - | TRBV6-1 | TGTGCCAGCAGTGAAATTCTGGGACAGGGGAATGAAAAACTGTTTTTT | CASSEILGQGNEKLFF
- | TRBJ1-6 | - | TRBV5-1 | TGCGCCAGCAGCTTGGCTTTAGCTGGGGCAGGTCAGAATTCACCCCTCCACTTT | CASSLALAGAGQNSPLHF
- | TRBJ2-1 | - | TRBV7-2 | TGTGCCAGCAGCGCCGGGCCTGCCGGTTACAATGAGCAGTTCTTC | CASSAGPAGYNEQFF
TRBD2 | TRBJ2-3 | - | TRBV28 | TGTGCCAGCAACCTAGCGGGAGCTAGCACAGATACGCAGTATTTT | CASNLAGASTDTQYF
- | TRBJ2-5 | - | TRBV5-6 | TGTGCCAGCAGCCACAGGGAGACCCAGTACTTC | CASSHRETQYF
TRBD2 | TRBJ2-5 | few | TRBV5-1 | TGCGCCAGCAGCTTAGGGACTAGCGAGGGGACCCAGTACTTC | CASSLGTSEGTQYF
TRBD1 | TRBJ1-6 | - | TRBV7-3 | TGTGCCAGCAGCAGGGGACAGGGGGTTGGTTCACCCCTCCACTTT | CASSRGQGVGSPLHF
TRBD2 | TRBJ2-3 | - | TRBV9 | TGTGCCAGCAGCGTAGCTCCTAGCGGCTTCACAGATACGCAGTATTTT | CASSVAPSGFTDTQYF
TRBD2 | TRBJ2-2 | - | TRBV11-1 | TGTGCCAGCAGCTTAAGGGCCGGCGGGGGAACCGGGGAGCTGTTTTTT | CASSLRAGGGTGELFF
- | TRBJ1-3 | - | TRBV9 | TGTGCCAGCAGCGTAGATTCCGGGAACGGAAACACCATATATTTT | CASSVDSGNGNTIYF
- | TRBJ2-3 | - | TRBV15 | TGTGCCATCAGCGGGCGGACAGGACTTGGGGGAGATACGCAGTATTTT | CAISGRTGLGGDTQYF
- | TRBJ2-3 | - | TRBV10-3 | TGTGCCATCAGGCCCCCCAGGGAAGATACGCAGTATTTT | CAIRPPREDTQYF
- | TRBJ2-2 | - | TRBV9 | TGTGCCAGCAGCGTAGACGGGGTTGGAACCGGGGAGCTGTTTTTT | CASSVDGVGTGELFF
- | TRBJ2-2 | - | TRBV10-3 | TGTGCCATCAGTGAGAACAGGGCGTGGGACACCGGGGAGCTGTTTTTT | CAISENRAWDTGELFF
TRBD2 | TRBJ2-5 | once | TRBV14 | TGTGCCAGCAGCCAACCCAGCGGGGGGTCAGAGACCCAGTACTTC | CASSQPSGGSETQYF
- | TRBJ2-3 | - | TRBV4-3 | TGCGCCAGCAGCCGCTTAGGGGGGCGGAAAACAGATACGCAGTATTTT | CASSRLGGRKTDTQYF
TRBD1 | TRBJ2-5 | - | TRBV11-2 | TGTGCCAGCAGCTCTTCCGGGACAGGGTTAGAGACCCAGTACTTC | CASSSSGTGLETQYF
TRBD1 | TRBJ2-7 | - | TRBV6-1 | TGTGCCAGCTCGAATTGGGACAGCCTCTCCTACGAGCAGTACTTC | CASSNWDSLSYEQYF
TRBD1 | TRBJ2-5 | - | TRBV7-2 | TGTGCCAGCAGCTCGGACAGGGGAGAGACCCAGTACTTC | CASSSDRGETQYF
TRBD1 | TRBJ2-7 | - | TRBV28 | TGTGCCAGCAGTTTACCCCGGACAGGTTCCGAGCAGTACTTC | CASSLPRTGSEQYF
- | TRBJ1-1 | - | TRBV4-2 | TGTGCCAGCAGCCAAGATACAGGGAGGAACACTGAAGCTTTCTTT | CASSQDTGRNTEAFF
- | TRBJ1-1 | - | TRBV18 | TGTGCCAGCTCACCACCCGGGACACCGAACACTGAAGCTTTCTTT | CASSPPGTPNTEAFF
- | TRBJ2-7 | - | TRBV18 | TGTGCCAGCTCTAACTCGAGGGGCGAATCCCACGAGCAGTACTTC | CASSNSRGESHEQYF